The rows below give T cell receptor beta chains drawn from one sample of a study of T cells in Graves' hyperthyroidism and ophthalmopathy. TCRdb processed the multiplex PCR reads anew with MiXCR; each CDR3 protein has one entry. The table records hundreds of thousands of distinct CDR3 sequences, approximately 15% of them present only once. The specimen was blood. Receptor source: a woman under 30 with Graves' hyperthyroidism. CDR3s include the opening cysteine and the closing phenylalanine or tryptophan. A D gene is named only where the DNA matches it firmly. Size tells how often a clone was seen (once, few, many) or the class of an expanded clone, and some rows leave it out.

d_call j_call clone_size v_call cdr3_length cdr3_nt cdr3_aa
. TRBJ2-5 many TRBV4-1 13 TGCGCCAGCAGCCCTCCGACACAAGAGACCCAGTACTTC CASSPPTQETQYF
. TRBJ2-3 . TRBV13 14 TGTGCCAGCAGCTTAGGGGCTTTCACAGATACGCAGTATTTT CASSLGAFTDTQYF
TRBD1 TRBJ1-2 . TRBV29-1 13 TGCAGCGTTGATAGACAGGGGAGCTATGGCTACACCTTC CSVDRQGSYGYTF
. TRBJ1-2 many TRBV12-3/TRBV12-4 13 TGTGCCAGCAGTTTAATGCAGGCCTATGGCTACACCTTC CASSLMQAYGYTF
. TRBJ1-2 . TRBV7-9 16 TGTGCCAGCAGCTTCCGTTCCGTGGACAGAGTCTATGGCTACACCTTC CASSFRSVDRVYGYTF
TRBD2 TRBJ2-3 . TRBV9 18 TGTGCCAGCAGCCCTGAATTCCGGCCGGGACTAGGGACAGATACGCAGTATTTT CASSPEFRPGLGTDTQYF
TRBD2 TRBJ2-2 . TRBV7-2 16 TGTGCCAGCAGCCTTACTAGCGGGCTACTAGGCGGGGAGCTGTTTTTT CASSLTSGLLGGELFF
. TRBJ2-7 . TRBV5-1 14 TGCGCCAGCAGCCCCGAGGGGGGGCGGTACGAGCAGTACTTC CASSPEGGRYEQYF
. TRBJ2-3 . TRBV5-1 17 TGCGCCAGCAGCTTGGGCGGGGGCGTGACGCTCCTAGATACGCAGTATTTT CASSLGGGVTLLDTQYF
. TRBJ1-2 many TRBV2 15 TGTGCCAGCAGTGCGGGGGACATCTTTAACTATGGCTACACCTTC CASSAGDIFNYGYTF
. TRBJ1-2 . TRBV27 14 TGTGCCAGCAGTTTATCAGGGGCGTCAGGCGGCTACACCTTC CASSLSGASGGYTF
. TRBJ2-7 . TRBV19 13 TGTGCCAGTAGTCCCAATATAGACTACGAGCAGTACTTC CASSPNIDYEQYF
TRBD2 TRBJ2-5 . TRBV5-1 15 TGCGCCAGCAGCTCCCAGGGAGGGGCGATGGAGACCCAGTACTTC CASSSQGGAMETQYF
. TRBJ2-1 . TRBV15 16 TGTGCCACCAGCAGAGTTTCCCCGGGCCCAAACAATGAGCAGTTCTTC CATSRVSPGPNNEQFF
. TRBJ1-4 . TRBV7-3 14 TGTGCCAGCAGCATACACGGTACTAGTGAAAAACTGTTTTTT CASSIHGTSEKLFF
. TRBJ1-3 few TRBV12-3/TRBV12-4 15 TGTGCCAGCAGCCCCTTTACGGGGGGCCTAAACACCATATATTTT CASSPFTGGLNTIYF
. TRBJ2-7 . TRBV2 12 TGTGCCAGCAGTGTTAGCGGCCCGAGGGAGTACTTC CASSVSGPREYF
. TRBJ2-6 many TRBV11-2 15 TGTGCCAGCAGCTCGAGGTTCTCTGGGGCCAACGTCCTGACTTTC CASSSRFSGANVLTF
. TRBJ1-1 many TRBV5-1 12 TGCGCCAGCGGTGAGGGATACACTGAAGCTTTCTTT CASGEGYTEAFF
TRBD1 TRBJ2-7 . TRBV20-1 13 TGCAGTGCTAGAGGGACAGGGACCCACGAGCAGTACTTC CSARGTGTHEQYF
TRBD2 TRBJ2-7 many TRBV7-2 14 TGTGCCAGCAGGGGGGGACTAGCAGACTACGAGCAGTACTTC CASRGGLADYEQYF
. TRBJ2-3 many TRBV5-1 14 TGCGCCAACAAGATCCCCCCTCCTCCAGATACGCAGTATTTT CANKIPPPPDTQYF
TRBD2 TRBJ2-2 . TRBV19 17 TGTGCCAGTAGTCAATTACAGGGACTAGCGGTTACCGGGGAGCTGTTTTTT CASSQLQGLAVTGELFF
. TRBJ2-1 . TRBV3-1 12 TGTGCCAGCAGCCAAGAGGGGGATGAGCAGTTCTTC CASSQEGDEQFF
TRBD1 TRBJ1-5 . TRBV19 15 TGTGCCAGTAACAGGGGGCGCAAAGGCGGTCAGCCCCAGCATTTT CASNRGRKGGQPQHF
TRBD1 TRBJ1-1 . TRBV3-1 16 TGTGCCAGCGCGGAGGGGACAGGGGCCGTGAACACTGAAGCTTTCTTT CASAEGTGAVNTEAFF
. TRBJ1-2 . TRBV15 14 TGTGCCACCAGCAGAGTGAAGAGCAACTATGGCTACACCTTC CATSRVKSNYGYTF
TRBD1 TRBJ1-2 many TRBV12-3/TRBV12-4 16 TGTGCCAGCAGTTTAAGTGCCGGGACAGCTAACTATGGCTACACCTTC CASSLSAGTANYGYTF
TRBD2 TRBJ2-4 . TRBV19 16 TGTGCCAGCGCTCCGACTAGCGGGGGAGCGGGGAACATTCAGTACTTC CASAPTSGGAGNIQYF
. TRBJ2-7 many TRBV6-1 16 TGTGCCAGCAGTTACGTCCGGCTTACCAAGGGATGGGAGCAGTACTTC CASSYVRLTKGWEQYF
TRBD2 TRBJ2-3 many TRBV30 15 TGTGCCTGGAGTGTTTCTAGCGGGAGGTCAGATACGCAGTATTTT CAWSVSSGRSDTQYF
TRBD2 TRBJ2-2 few TRBV5-1 16 TGCGCCAGCAGCCCCAACCTAGCGGGGTTGACCGGGGAGCTGTTTTTT CASSPNLAGLTGELFF
TRBD1 TRBJ1-2 many TRBV28 14 TGTGCCAGCATCGGACAGGGGCGGAACTATGGCTACACCTTC CASIGQGRNYGYTF
. TRBJ1-3 many TRBV28 15 TGTGCCAGCAGTTTATCAAGGGCTAATGGAAACACCATATATTTT CASSLSRANGNTIYF
TRBD2 TRBJ2-7 many TRBV6-1 22 TGTGCCAGCATTCGTGCGCCCGCCGGGCCGGGACTAGCGGGAGGGCCCTCCTACGAGCAGTACTTC CASIRAPAGPGLAGGPSYEQYF
. TRBJ1-2 few TRBV12-3/TRBV12-4 13 TGTGCCAGCAGAAAACCGGCCTCGTTTGGCTACACCTTC CASRKPASFGYTF
. TRBJ2-7 few TRBV5-1 14 TGCGCCAGCTCCCTAAGTCCTAGCTCCAACGAGCAGTACTTC CASSLSPSSNEQYF
. TRBJ1-1 many TRBV28 12 TGTGCCAGCAGTCCCTCCCTTTCTGAAGCTTTCTTT CASSPSLSEAFF
TRBD2 TRBJ2-7 many TRBV28 17 TGTGCCAGCAGTTTATCCCGAGCAATTAGCGGGATCGGCGAGCAGTACTTC CASSLSRAISGIGEQYF
. TRBJ2-3 . TRBV7-2 16 TGTGCCAGCAGCGTGGACGGCCATTACCGCACAGATACGCAGTATTTT CASSVDGHYRTDTQYF
. TRBJ2-1 many TRBV5-1 14 TGCGCCAGCAGCTTGGGGCTGATAAACAATGAGCAGTTCTTC CASSLGLINNEQFF
TRBD1 TRBJ2-5 . TRBV4-1 16 TGCGCCAGCAGCCGGACCCCGGGACAGAGACAAGAGACCCAGTACTTC CASSRTPGQRQETQYF
. TRBJ1-1 few TRBV5-1 13 TGCGCCAGCAGCTTCGAGGGAGTCCCTGAAGCTTTCTTT CASSFEGVPEAFF
. TRBJ2-1 many TRBV7-9 15 TGTGCCAGCAGCTTAGTTCGGGGGTCCTACAATGAGCAGTTCTTC CASSLVRGSYNEQFF
. TRBJ1-1 . TRBV18 13 TGTGCCAGCTCACCGGAGGGGAACACTGAAGCTCTCTTT CASSPEGNTEALF
TRBD1 TRBJ1-1 . TRBV5-1 15 TGCGCCAGCAGCTCCTGGACAGGGGAGGGCACTGAAGCTTTCTTT CASSSWTGEGTEAFF
. TRBJ2-7 many TRBV12-3/TRBV12-4 14 TGTGCCAGCAGTGAGGGACTGGTGATCTACGAGCAGTACTTC CASSEGLVIYEQYF
TRBD1 TRBJ1-2 . TRBV6-1 13 TGTGCCAGCAGGAGAGACAGGGCATATGGCTACACCTTC CASRRDRAYGYTF
. TRBJ2-7 few TRBV14 14 TGTGCCAGCAGCATTGGCGGGACGAGCTACGAGCAGTACTTC CASSIGGTSYEQYF
. TRBJ1-4 . TRBV15 17 TGTGCCACCAGCGGAAATCCCCACCGGCTACTTAATGAAAAACTGTTTTTT CATSGNPHRLLNEKLFF
. TRBJ2-5 . TRBV5-1 15 TGCGCCAGCAGCTTGGCTCGTGGGCCTAAGAGAACCCAGTACTTC CASSLARGPKRTQYF
TRBD1 TRBJ1-2 . TRBV29-1 13 TGCAGCGTTGACAAACAGGGGGCACATGGCTACACCTTC CSVDKQGAHGYTF
. TRBJ2-1 many TRBV14 17 TGTGCCAGCAGCCAAGGAACCGACCTCCTAGTCCACAATGAGCAGTTCTTC CASSQGTDLLVHNEQFF
. TRBJ1-5 many TRBV12-3/TRBV12-4 14 TGTGCCAGCAGTTTGCAGGGGCGCAATCAGCCCCAGCATTTT CASSLQGRNQPQHF
. TRBJ2-1 few TRBV7-9 11 TGTGCCAGCAGCCCTAGCAGCGAGCAGTTCTTC CASSPSSEQFF
TRBD1 TRBJ1-1 . TRBV6-1 13 TGTGCCAGCAGAGACAGGGTGAGCACTGAAGCTTTCTTT CASRDRVSTEAFF
. TRBJ2-3 many TRBV7-9 11 TGTGCCAGCAGCTCCTCTGATACGCAGTATTTT CASSSSDTQYF
TRBD2 TRBJ2-7 . TRBV14 16 TGTGCCAGCAGCCAAAAACTAGCGGGAATCCCCTACGAGCAGTACTTC CASSQKLAGIPYEQYF
. TRBJ2-7 . TRBV6-1 14 TGTGCCAGCAGCTCGCAGTGGGACCCTTACGAGCAGTACTTC CASSSQWDPYEQYF
TRBD1 TRBJ2-7 . TRBV27 14 TGTGCCAGCAGAGGGACAGGTCTCTCCTACGAGCAGTACTTC CASRGTGLSYEQYF